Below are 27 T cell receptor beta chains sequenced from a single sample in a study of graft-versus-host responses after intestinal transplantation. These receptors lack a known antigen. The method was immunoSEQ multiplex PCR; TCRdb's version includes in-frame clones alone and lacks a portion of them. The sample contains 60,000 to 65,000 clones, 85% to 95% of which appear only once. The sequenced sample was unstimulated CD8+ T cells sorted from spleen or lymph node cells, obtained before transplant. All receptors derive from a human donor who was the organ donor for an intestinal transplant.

DNA of the CDR3: TGTGCCAGGATAACAGGGACGGGTGGGGATACGCAGTATTTT. It encodes CARITGTGGDTQYF. The rearrangement joins TRBV6-1 to TRBJ2-3; tentatively, D is TRBD1 (6 bases). Trimming removed 9 bases from V and 6 bases from J, with 19 bases in between. The CDR3 extends over 14 amino acids. Germline values: CDR1 MNHNS, CDR2 SASEGT.

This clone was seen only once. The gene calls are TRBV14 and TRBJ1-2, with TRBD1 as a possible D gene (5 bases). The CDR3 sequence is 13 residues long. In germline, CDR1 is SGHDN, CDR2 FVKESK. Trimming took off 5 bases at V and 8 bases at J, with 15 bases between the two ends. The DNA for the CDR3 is TGTGCCAGCAGCGCGACAGAGACGAACGGCTACACCTTC. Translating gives CASSATETNGYTF.

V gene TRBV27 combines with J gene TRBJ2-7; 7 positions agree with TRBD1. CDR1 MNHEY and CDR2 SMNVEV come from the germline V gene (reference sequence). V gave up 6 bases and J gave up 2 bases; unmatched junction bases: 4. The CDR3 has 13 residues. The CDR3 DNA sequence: TGTGCCAGCAGACCGGGACAGACCTACGAGCAGTACTTC. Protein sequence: CASRPGQTYEQYF.

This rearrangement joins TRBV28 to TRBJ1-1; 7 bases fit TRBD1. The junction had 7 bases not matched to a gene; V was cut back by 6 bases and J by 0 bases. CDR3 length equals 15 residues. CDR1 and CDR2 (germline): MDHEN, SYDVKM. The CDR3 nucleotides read TGTGCCAGCAGCCCCAGGGGGGCTGTGAACACTGAAGCTTTCTTT. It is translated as CASSPRGAVNTEAFF.

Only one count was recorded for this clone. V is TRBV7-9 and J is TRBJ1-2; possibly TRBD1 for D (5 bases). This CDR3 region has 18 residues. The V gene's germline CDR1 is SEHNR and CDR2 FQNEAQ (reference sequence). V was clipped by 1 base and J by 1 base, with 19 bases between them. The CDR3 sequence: CASSLVGREDSFNYGYTF. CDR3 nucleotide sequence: TGTGCCAGCAGCTTAGTAGGCAGGGAGGATTCATTTAACTATGGCTACACCTTC.

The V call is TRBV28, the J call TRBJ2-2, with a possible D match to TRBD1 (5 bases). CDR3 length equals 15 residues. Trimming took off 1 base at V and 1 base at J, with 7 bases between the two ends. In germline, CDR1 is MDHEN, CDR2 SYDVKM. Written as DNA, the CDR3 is TGTGCCAGCAGTTTATCCAGGGTGAACACCGGGGAGCTGTTTTTT. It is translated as CASSLSRVNTGELFF.

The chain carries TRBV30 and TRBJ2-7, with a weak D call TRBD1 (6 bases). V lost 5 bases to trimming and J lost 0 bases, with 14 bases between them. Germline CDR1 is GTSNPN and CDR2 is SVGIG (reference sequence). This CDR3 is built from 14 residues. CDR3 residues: CAWAWKDSSYEQYF. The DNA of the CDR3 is TGTGCCTGGGCCTGGAAGGACAGCTCCTACGAGCAGTACTTC.

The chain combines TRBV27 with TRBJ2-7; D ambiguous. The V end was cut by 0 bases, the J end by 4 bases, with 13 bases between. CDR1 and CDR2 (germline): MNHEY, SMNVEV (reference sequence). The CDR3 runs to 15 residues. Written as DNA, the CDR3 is TGTGCCAGCAGTTTATCAGCAGGATTCCTATACGAGCAGTACTTC. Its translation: CASSLSAGFLYEQYF.

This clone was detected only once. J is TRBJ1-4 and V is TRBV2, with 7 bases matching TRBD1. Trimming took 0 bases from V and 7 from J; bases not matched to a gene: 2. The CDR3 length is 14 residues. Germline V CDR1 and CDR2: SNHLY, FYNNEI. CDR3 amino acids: CASSEAPGGEKLFF. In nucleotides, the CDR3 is TGTGCCAGCAGTGAAGCTCCAGGGGGTGAAAAACTGTTTTTT.

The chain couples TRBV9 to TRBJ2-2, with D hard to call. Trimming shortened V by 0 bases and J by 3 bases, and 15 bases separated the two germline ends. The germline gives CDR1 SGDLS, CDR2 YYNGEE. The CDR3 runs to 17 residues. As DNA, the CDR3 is TGTGCCAGCAGCGTAGGGTCTTCCCCTCGGGACACCGGGGAGCTGTTTTTT. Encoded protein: CASSVGSSPRDTGELFF. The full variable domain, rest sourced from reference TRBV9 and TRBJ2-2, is DSGVTQTPKHLITATGQRVTLRCSPRSGDLSVYWYQQSLDQGLQFLIQYYNGEERAKGNILERFSAQQFPDLHSELNLSSLELGDSALYFCASSVGSSPRDTGELFFGEGSRLTVL.

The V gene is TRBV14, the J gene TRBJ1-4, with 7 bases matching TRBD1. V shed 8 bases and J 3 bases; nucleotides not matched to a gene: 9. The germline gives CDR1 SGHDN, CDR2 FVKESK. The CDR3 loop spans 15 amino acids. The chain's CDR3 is CASAPWTGANEKLFF. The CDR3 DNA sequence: TGTGCCAGCGCCCCTTGGACAGGAGCTAATGAAAAACTGTTTTTT.

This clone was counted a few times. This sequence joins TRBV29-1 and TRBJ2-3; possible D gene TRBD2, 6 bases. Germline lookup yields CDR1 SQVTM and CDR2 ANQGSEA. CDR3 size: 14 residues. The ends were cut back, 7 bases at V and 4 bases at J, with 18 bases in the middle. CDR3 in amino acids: CSGHARDFPDTQYF. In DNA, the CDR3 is TGCAGCGGGCACGCTCGGGACTTCCCAGATACGCAGTATTTT.

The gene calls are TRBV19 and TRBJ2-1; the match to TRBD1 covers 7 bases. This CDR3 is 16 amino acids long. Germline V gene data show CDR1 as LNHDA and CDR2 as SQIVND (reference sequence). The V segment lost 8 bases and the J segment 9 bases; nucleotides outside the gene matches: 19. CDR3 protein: CASEPATGTRWGEQFF. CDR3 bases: TGTGCCAGTGAGCCGGCGACAGGGACCAGGTGGGGTGAGCAGTTCTTC.

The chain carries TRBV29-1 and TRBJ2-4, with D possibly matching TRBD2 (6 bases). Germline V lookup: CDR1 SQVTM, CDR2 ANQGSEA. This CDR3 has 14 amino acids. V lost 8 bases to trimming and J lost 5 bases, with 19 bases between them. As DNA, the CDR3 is TGCAGCCCGAGAGGGGCAGGAGGGGAAAACATTCAGTACTTC. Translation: CSPRGAGGENIQYF.

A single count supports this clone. CDR3 sequence (DNA): TGTGCCAGCAGTCCACCGGGACAGGGAACCGGGGAGCTGTTTTTT. Its translation is CASSPPGQGTGELFF. The V call is TRBV28, the J call TRBJ2-2; 9 bases are a match to TRBD1. Looked up from germline, CDR1 is MDHEN and CDR2 is SYDVKM. Losses at the gene ends were 5 bases for V and 5 bases for J; bases not matched to a gene: 6. The CDR3 spans 15 residues. Looking up the rest from reference TRBV28 and TRBJ2-2 gives the full variable domain: DVKVTQSSRYLVKRTGEKVFLECVQDMDHENMFWYRQDPGLGLRLIYFSYDVKMKEKGDIPEGYSVSREKKERFSLILESASTNQTSMYLCASSPPGQGTGELFFGEGSRLTVL.

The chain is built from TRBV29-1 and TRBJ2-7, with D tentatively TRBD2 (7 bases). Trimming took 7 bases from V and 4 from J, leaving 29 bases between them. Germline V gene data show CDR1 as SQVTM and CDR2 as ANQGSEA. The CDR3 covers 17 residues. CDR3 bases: TGCAGCGCCGGATCGACAGGAAAGCGGGGTGTCCCTTACGAGCAGTACTTC. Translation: CSAGSTGKRGVPYEQYF.

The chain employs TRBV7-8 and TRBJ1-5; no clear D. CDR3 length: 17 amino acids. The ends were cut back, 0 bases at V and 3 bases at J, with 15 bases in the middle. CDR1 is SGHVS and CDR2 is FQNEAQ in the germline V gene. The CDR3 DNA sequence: TGTGCCAGCAGCTTAGCGAGGCTACCAGACCCCAATCAGCCCCAGCATTTT. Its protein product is CASSLARLPDPNQPQHF.

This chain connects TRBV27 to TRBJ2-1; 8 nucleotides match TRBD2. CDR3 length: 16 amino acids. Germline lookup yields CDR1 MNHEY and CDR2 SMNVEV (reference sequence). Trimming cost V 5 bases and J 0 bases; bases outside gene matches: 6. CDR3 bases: TGTGCCAGCAGTGCCCAGCGGGGGATCTCCTACAATGAGCAGTTCTTC. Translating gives CASSAQRGISYNEQFF.

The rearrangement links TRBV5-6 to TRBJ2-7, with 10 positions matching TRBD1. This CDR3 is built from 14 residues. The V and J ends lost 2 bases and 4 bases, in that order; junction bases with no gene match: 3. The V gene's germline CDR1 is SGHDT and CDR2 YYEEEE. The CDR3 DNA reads TGTGCCAGCAGCTTCGGGACAGGGGCATACGAGCAGTACTTC. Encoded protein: CASSFGTGAYEQYF.

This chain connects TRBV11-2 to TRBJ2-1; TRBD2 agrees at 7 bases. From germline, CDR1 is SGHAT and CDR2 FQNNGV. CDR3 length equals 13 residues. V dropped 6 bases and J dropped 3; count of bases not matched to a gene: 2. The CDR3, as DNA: TGTGCCAGCAGACGGGACTACTACAATGAGCAGTTCTTC. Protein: CASRRDYYNEQFF.

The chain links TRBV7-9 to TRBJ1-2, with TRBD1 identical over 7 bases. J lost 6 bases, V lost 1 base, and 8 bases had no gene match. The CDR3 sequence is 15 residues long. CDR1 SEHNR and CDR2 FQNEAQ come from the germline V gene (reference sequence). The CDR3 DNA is TGTGCCAGCAGCTTAGGGGGGACAGAGAAGAATGGCTACACCTTC. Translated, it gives CASSLGGTEKNGYTF. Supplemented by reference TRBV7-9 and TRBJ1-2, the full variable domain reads DTGVSQNPRHKITKRGQNVTFRCDPISEHNRLYWYRQTLGQGPEFLTYFQNEAQLEKSRLLSDRFSAERPKGSFSTLEIQRTEQGDSAMYLCASSLGGTEKNGYTFGSGTRLTVV.

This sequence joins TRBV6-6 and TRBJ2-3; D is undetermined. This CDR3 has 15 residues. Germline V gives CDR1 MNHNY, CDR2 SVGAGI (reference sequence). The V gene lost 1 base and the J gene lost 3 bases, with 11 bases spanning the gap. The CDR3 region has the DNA TGTGCCAGCAGTTACTATGCGGCACTGACAGATACGCAGTATTTT. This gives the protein CASSYYAALTDTQYF.

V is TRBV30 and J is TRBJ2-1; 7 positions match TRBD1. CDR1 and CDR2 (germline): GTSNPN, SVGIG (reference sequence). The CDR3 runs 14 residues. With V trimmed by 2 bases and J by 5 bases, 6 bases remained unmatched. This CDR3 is CAWSSGTANNEQFF. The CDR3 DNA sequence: TGTGCCTGGAGTTCCGGGACAGCTAACAATGAGCAGTTCTTC.

The CDR3 sequence: CASPNKTGNEQYF. The CDR3 DNA is TGTGCCAGCCCAAACAAGACAGGGAACGAGCAGTACTTC. The chain has TRBV5-8 and TRBJ2-7; 7 bases line up with TRBD1. V shed 7 bases and J 5 bases; nucleotides not matched to a gene: 9. Per the germline V gene, CDR1 is SGHTS and CDR2 is YDEGEE. The CDR3 sequence is 13 residues long.

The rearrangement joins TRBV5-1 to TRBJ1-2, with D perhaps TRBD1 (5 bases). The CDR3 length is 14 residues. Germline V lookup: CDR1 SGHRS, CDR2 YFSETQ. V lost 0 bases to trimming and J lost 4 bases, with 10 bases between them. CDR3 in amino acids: CASSLVAGFYGYTF. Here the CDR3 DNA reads TGCGCCAGCAGCTTGGTTGCAGGGTTCTATGGCTACACCTTC. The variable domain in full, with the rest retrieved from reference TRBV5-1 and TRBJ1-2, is KAGVTQTPRYLIKTRGQQVTLSCSPISGHRSVSWYQQTPGQGLQFLFEYFSETQRNKGNFPGRFSGRQFSNSRSEMNVSTLELGDSALYLCASSLVAGFYGYTFGSGTRLTVV.

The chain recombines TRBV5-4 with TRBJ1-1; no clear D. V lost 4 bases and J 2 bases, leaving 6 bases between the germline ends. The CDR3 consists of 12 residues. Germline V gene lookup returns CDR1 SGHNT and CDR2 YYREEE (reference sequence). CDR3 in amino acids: CASSRFNTEAFF. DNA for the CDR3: TGTGCCAGCAGCCGGTTTAACACTGAAGCTTTCTTT.

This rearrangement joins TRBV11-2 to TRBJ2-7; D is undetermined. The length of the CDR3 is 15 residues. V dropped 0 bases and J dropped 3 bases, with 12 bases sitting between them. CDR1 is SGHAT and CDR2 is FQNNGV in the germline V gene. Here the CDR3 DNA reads TGTGCCAGCAGCTTAGAGCCGACTCCAAACTACGAGCAGTACTTC. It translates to CASSLEPTPNYEQYF.